The TCR beta chain described here comes from a study of shared clonotypes between healthy human individuals. Whole-study findings and limits: Among the subsets, naive ones generally showed larger estimated richness than memory ones.

The CD4+ fraction was divided into a CD45RA+ naive subset and a CD45RA-negative memory subset. As to this clone: As yet, its antigen is unknown.

The assay ran at deep level. Profiling relied on immunoSEQ multiplex PCR, and the TCRdb table lists in-frame clones only, not all of them. The sample lists hundreds of thousands of clones; more than 95% were seen once. The CDR3 extends over 13 amino acids. CDR1 and CDR2 (germline): GTSNPN, SVGIG (reference sequence). The specimen sequenced was naive CD4+ T cells sorted from blood. The subset was: CD45RA+ positively selected. This TCR was sampled from a woman in her twenties or thirties in good health. The genes are TRBV30 and TRBJ2-5, with D unresolved. The J call may be incorrect, as the DNA end agrees better with TRBJ2-7. CDR3 amino acids: CAWKTTPSYEQYF. The CDR3 DNA follows: TGTGCCTGGAAAACTACACCAAGCTACGAGCAGTACTTC.